In this sample, the clone carrying this TCR beta chain turned up many times. This entry comes from a study of T cell repertoires in cytomegalovirus infection. Study in general: Shared public TCR beta signatures pointed to both CMV infection and a matching HLA type.

This CDR3 has 17 amino acids. Germline V gene sequence: CDR1 MNHEY, CDR2 SVGEGT. V was cut by 2 bases and J by 0 bases, with 14 bases left in between. TCRdb re-called the reads through MiXCR, storing one row per CDR3 protein. The data hold a few hundred thousand distinct CDR3 sequences, with about 15% observed a single time. The sequenced material came from CD8+ T cells from PBMCs. The chain links TRBV6-2 or TRBV6-3 to TRBJ1-3; D gene ambiguous. The clonotype was recovered from a human donor in good health (CMV status not recorded). Some clones in this sample may be carry-over from other donors' samples. The DNA for the CDR3 is TGTGCCAGCAGTTACCCCTTCGGACTACCCTCTGGAAACACCATATATTTT. It is translated as CASSYPFGLPSGNTIYF.